This T cell receptor (beta chain) was sequenced for a study of blood T cell repertoires in COVID-19. The V gene's germline CDR1 is SGHRS and CDR2 YFSETQ. V shed 5 bases and J shed 10 bases, with 9 bases lying between them. This CDR3 has 11 amino acids. This table comes from immunoSEQ multiplex PCR, and its TCRdb copy is limited to in-frame clones, with some not included. The table has some 140,000 clones, less than 90% seen once. The source of this sequence is a man younger than 40 who had recovered from COVID-19. The chain recombines TRBV5-1 with TRBJ1-4; D remains unclear. Input material: PBMCs or T cells enriched from blood (not recorded which). DNA of the CDR3: TGCGCCAGCAGTTCGGGGAGAAAACTGTTTTTT. It codes for CASSSGRKLFF.